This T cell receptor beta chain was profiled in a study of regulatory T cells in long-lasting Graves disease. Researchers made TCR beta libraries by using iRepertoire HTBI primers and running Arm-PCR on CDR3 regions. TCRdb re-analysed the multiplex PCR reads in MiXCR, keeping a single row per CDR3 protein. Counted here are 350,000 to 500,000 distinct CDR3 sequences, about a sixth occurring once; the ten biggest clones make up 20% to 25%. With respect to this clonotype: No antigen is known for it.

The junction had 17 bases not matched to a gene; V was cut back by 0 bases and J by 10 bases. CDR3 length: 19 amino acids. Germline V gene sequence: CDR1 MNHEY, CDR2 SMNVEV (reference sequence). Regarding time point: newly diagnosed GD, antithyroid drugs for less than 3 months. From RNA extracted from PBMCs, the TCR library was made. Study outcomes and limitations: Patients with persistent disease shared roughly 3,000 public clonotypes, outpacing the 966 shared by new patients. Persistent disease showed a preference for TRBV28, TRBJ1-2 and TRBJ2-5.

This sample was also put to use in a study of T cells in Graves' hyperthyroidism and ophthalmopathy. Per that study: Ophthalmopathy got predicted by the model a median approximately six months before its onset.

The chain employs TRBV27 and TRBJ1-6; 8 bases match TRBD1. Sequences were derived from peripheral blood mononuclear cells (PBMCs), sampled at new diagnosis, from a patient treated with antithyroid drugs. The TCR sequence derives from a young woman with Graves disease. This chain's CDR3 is CASSLSPVAGGAPSSPLHF. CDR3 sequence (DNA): TGTGCCAGCAGTTTATCCCCGGTGGCAGGGGGCGCGCCATCATCACCCCTCCACTTT.